The clone carrying this TCR beta chain was observed many times. These data come from a study of T cells in Graves' hyperthyroidism and ophthalmopathy. Germline CDR1 is DFQATT and CDR2 is SNEGSKA (reference sequence). Trimming took 5 bases from V and 3 from J, leaving 8 bases between them. This CDR3 spans 11 amino acids. Amplification yielded TCR beta CDR3 regions, with RNA transcripts as the source. First-round RT-PCR of the TCR CDR3 relied on the HTBI primer set. One entry per CDR3 protein results from TCRdb running MiXCR on the multiplex PCR reads. Found here are about 610,000 distinct CDR3 sequences, approximately 14% of them singletons; the top ten hold roughly 4.5%.

The V and J genes are TRBV20-1 and TRBJ2-7; a weak D match, TRBD1 (6 bases). This receptor was identified in a middle-aged woman with Graves' ophthalmopathy. The material sequenced was blood. Here the CDR3 DNA reads TGCAGTGCTTTACAGGGCTACGAGCAGTACTTC. Amino acid sequence: CSALQGYEQYF.